A single sample gave rise to the 24 T cell receptor beta chains below, sequenced in a study of immune cell composition in non-small cell lung cancer. TCRdb's copy holds only in-frame clones and misses some; the assay was immunoSEQ multiplex PCR. There are about 3,100 clones in the sample; about three quarters occur only once, and around 13% lies in the top ten. Normal lung was sampled as far from the tumour as possible, at least 3 cm. The sequenced sample consisted of non-adjacent lung tissue. These TCRs come from a human donor with non-small cell lung cancer. The donor label of this sample is uncertain.

The V gene is TRBV19, the J gene TRBJ1-1; 7 nucleotides line up with TRBD1. This CDR3 region has 15 residues. Germline V gene sequence: CDR1 LNHDA, CDR2 SQIVND (reference sequence). Trimming took 7 bases from V and 3 from J; bases not matched to a gene: 11. DNA for the CDR3: TGTGCCAGTAAGGAATCAGGGGGTCGGGACACTGAAGCTTTCTTT. Translation: CASKESGGRDTEAFF.

The J gene is TRBJ2-1, the V gene TRBV2, with 9 bases lining up with TRBD2. Germline CDR1 reads SNHLY; CDR2 reads FYNNEI. After removal of 6 bases from V and 8 bases from J, the junction contained 17 bases not matched to a gene. This CDR3 has 17 residues. This CDR3 reads CASRGVASGRTKDEQFF. The CDR3 nucleotides are TGTGCCAGCAGGGGTGTAGCGAGCGGGAGGACTAAGGATGAGCAGTTCTTC.

This clone has a single count. The chain joins TRBV6-1 to TRBJ1-1, with 7 bases matching TRBD1. V lost 6 bases to trimming and J lost 4 bases; unmatched junction nucleotides: 11. Germline V gene data show CDR1 as MNHNS and CDR2 as SASEGT. The CDR3 totals 15 residues. The CDR3 spells CASREDRRVTTEAFF. CDR3 coding DNA: TGTGCCAGCAGAGAGGACAGGAGAGTTACCACTGAAGCTTTCTTT.

This clone was seen a few times. V is TRBV19 and J is TRBJ1-3; TRBD1 is a possible D gene (6 bases). The CDR3 is 14 residues long. V lost 6 bases and J 4 bases, leaving 13 bases between the germline ends. Per the germline V gene, CDR1 is LNHDA and CDR2 is SQIVND (reference sequence). CDR3 DNA: TGTGCCAGTAGGGATTGGACAGCCGGAAACACCATATATTTT. Its translation is CASRDWTAGNTIYF.

This clone was detected a few times. The V call is TRBV9, the J call TRBJ1-4; 9 nucleotides line up with TRBD1. Germline CDR1 reads SGDLS; CDR2 reads YYNGEE. The ends lost 4 bases at V and 8 bases at J; junction bases unmatched: 9. The CDR3 loop spans 15 amino acids. The CDR3 bases are TGTGCCAGCAGCCCTTCGACAGGGGGGGGCGAAAAACTGTTTTTT. Its protein product is CASSPSTGGGEKLFF.

The chain has TRBV9 and TRBJ2-3, with 9 bases identical to TRBD2. Per the germline V gene, CDR1 is SGDLS and CDR2 is YYNGEE. V was pared by 4 bases and J by 2 bases, with 8 bases of the junction left unmatched. The CDR3 runs 16 residues. Here the CDR3 reads CASSISGSRDTDTQYF. The CDR3 region has the DNA TGTGCCAGCAGCATTAGCGGGAGTCGAGACACAGATACGCAGTATTTT.

The CDR3 here is CASSRTGGDPRETQYF. DNA of the CDR3: TGTGCCAGTAGTAGGACAGGGGGAGACCCCCGGGAGACCCAGTACTTC. The chain is built from TRBV19 and TRBJ2-5; 10 positions agree with TRBD1. V trimming: 4 bases; J trimming: 5 bases; junction bases outside the gene matches: 10. Looked up from germline, CDR1 is LNHDA and CDR2 is SQIVND (reference sequence). This CDR3 has 16 amino acids.

The chain has TRBV5-1 and TRBJ1-1; tentatively, D is TRBD1 (5 bases). From germline, CDR1 is SGHRS and CDR2 YFSETQ. The CDR3 is 15 residues long. Trimming pared 3 bases from V and 1 base from J, leaving 13 bases between. In nucleotides, the CDR3 is TGCGCCAGCAGCTCGGGGGGTTCGGCGAACACTGAAGCTTTCTTT. This gives the protein CASSSGGSANTEAFF.

This rearrangement joins TRBV11-2 to TRBJ1-2; D is ambiguous. The CDR3 consists of 12 residues. Germline CDR1 is SGHAT and CDR2 is FQNNGV. V lost 5 bases and J 4 bases, leaving 8 bases between the germline ends. Here the CDR3 DNA reads TGTGCCAGCAGCCGTGAGATCTATGGCTACACCTTC. Its protein is CASSREIYGYTF.

The rearrangement joins TRBV10-3 to TRBJ1-5; D is perhaps TRBD1 (5 bases). Trimming took 3 bases from V and 7 from J, leaving 19 bases between them. The germline gives CDR1 ENHRY, CDR2 SYGVKD. The CDR3 has 16 amino acids. The CDR3, as DNA: TGTGCCATCAGTGACCACCCGTCGGGGGGAGGCCAGCCCCAGCATTTT. Encoded protein: CAISDHPSGGGQPQHF.

This rearrangement joins TRBV9 to TRBJ2-3; 10 positions agree with TRBD2. The CDR3 loop spans 16 amino acids. V was clipped by 4 bases and J by 4 bases; unmatched bases: 9. The germline gives CDR1 SGDLS, CDR2 YYNGEE. As DNA, the CDR3 is TGTGCCAGCAGCCCCGCGGGGACTAGCGTCCCAGATACGCAGTATTTT. Protein: CASSPAGTSVPDTQYF.

J is TRBJ2-3 and V is TRBV7-2; a possible D gene is TRBD2 (5 bases). The V end lost 10 bases, the J end lost 6 bases, and 23 bases lay between the germline ends. The CDR3 runs to 15 residues. Per germline, CDR1 SGHTA and CDR2 FQGNSA. This CDR3 reads CATFSGSPMRDTQYF. CDR3 bases: TGTGCCACCTTCTCGGGGTCTCCAATGCGGGATACGCAGTATTTT.

The genes are TRBV7-8 and TRBJ2-7, with 12 bases identical to TRBD2. Germline V gives CDR1 SGHVS, CDR2 FQNEAQ. J lost 9 bases, V lost 5 bases, and 20 bases had no gene match. CDR3 length: 18 residues. CDR3 protein: CASSPGTSGLQLLLGQYF. CDR3 nucleotide sequence: TGTGCCAGCAGCCCGGGGACTAGCGGGCTCCAGCTTCTATTGGGGCAGTACTTC.

This sequence joins TRBV28 and TRBJ2-5, with a tentative D call TRBD1 (6 bases). Germline CDR1 and CDR2: MDHEN and SYDVKM. V lost 8 bases to trimming and J lost 7 bases, with 23 bases between them. This CDR3 has 15 amino acids. The CDR3 loop reads CASGGEPNSRSTQYF. The CDR3 DNA follows: TGTGCCAGCGGGGGCGAGCCCAACAGCAGATCGACCCAGTACTTC.

The table lists this clone with a few counts. DNA for the CDR3: TGTGCCAGTAGTGTCCAGGGGAGAGGCACTGAAGCTTTCTTT. As protein: CASSVQGRGTEAFF. This chain uses TRBV19 with TRBJ1-1, with D possibly TRBD1 on 6 matching bases. The V gene lost 5 bases and the J gene lost 4 bases, with 14 bases spanning the gap. CDR1 and CDR2 from the germline V gene are LNHDA and SQIVND (reference sequence). The CDR3 has 14 residues. Full variable domain (remainder filled in from reference TRBV19 and TRBJ1-1): DGGITQSPKYLFRKEGQNVTLSCEQNLNHDAMYWYRQDPGQGLRLIYYSQIVNDFQKGDIAEGYSVSREKKESFPLTVTSAQKNPTAFYLCASSVQGRGTEAFFGQGTRLTVV.

The chain employs TRBV2 and TRBJ2-4, with 11 bases identical to TRBD1. The CDR3 consists of 14 residues. V was clipped by 5 bases and J by 6 bases; unmatched bases: 3. The germline CDR1 and CDR2 sequences are SNHLY and FYNNEI. The CDR3 here is CASSPGTGGNIQYF. Written as DNA, the CDR3 is TGTGCCAGCAGTCCCGGGACAGGGGGAAACATTCAGTACTTC. Filled out from reference TRBV2 and TRBJ2-4, the complete variable domain reads EPEVTQTPSHQVTQMGQEVILRCVPISNHLYFYWYRQILGQKVEFLVSFYNNEISEKSEIFDDQFSVERPDGSNFTLKIRSTKLEDSAMYFCASSPGTGGNIQYFGAGTRLSVL.

This chain joins TRBV9 and TRBJ2-6; a possible D gene is TRBD2 (5 bases). Looked up from germline, CDR1 is SGDLS and CDR2 is YYNGEE. CDR3 length: 14 amino acids. Trimming removed 3 bases at V and 4 bases at J, with 8 bases between. The DNA for the CDR3 is TGTGCCAGCAGCGACACGGGGGGGGCCAACGTCCTGACTTTC. Translated: CASSDTGGANVLTF.

This clone was counted a few times. The chain couples TRBV28 to TRBJ2-7; 7 positions agree with TRBD2. Trimming at V came to 2 bases and at J to 7 bases, leaving 14 bases not matched to a gene. This CDR3 is 16 amino acids long. Germline V gene sequence: CDR1 MDHEN, CDR2 SYDVKM. The CDR3 DNA reads TGTGCCAGCAGTTTACCCCTCTCCGCGGGAGAAGTGGAGCAGTACTTC. Its translation: CASSLPLSAGEVEQYF.

Only one count was recorded for this clone. The chain joins TRBV28 to TRBJ2-1; 8 bases line up with TRBD2. With 4 bases clipped from V and 8 bases from J, the junction kept 13 bases outside the gene matches. The CDR3 sequence is 16 residues long. CDR1 is MDHEN and CDR2 is SYDVKM in the germline V gene. CDR3 sequence: CASSYPLVAGRDEQFF. Here the CDR3 DNA reads TGTGCCAGCAGTTACCCCCTGGTAGCGGGGCGGGATGAGCAGTTCTTC.

This clone was seen only a few times. The chain joins TRBV9 to TRBJ1-2; tentative D call: TRBD1 (6 bases). Germline V gene data show CDR1 as SGDLS and CDR2 as YYNGEE. Trimming removed 1 base at V and 4 bases at J, with 11 bases between. The length of the CDR3 is 14 residues. Here the CDR3 DNA reads TGTGCCAGCAGCGTAAGGACGGACAGCTATGGCTACACCTTC. Amino acids: CASSVRTDSYGYTF. The full variable domain, rest sourced from reference TRBV9 and TRBJ1-2, is DSGVTQTPKHLITATGQRVTLRCSPRSGDLSVYWYQQSLDQGLQFLIQYYNGEERAKGNILERFSAQQFPDLHSELNLSSLELGDSALYFCASSVRTDSYGYTFGSGTRLTVV.

The sample holds one count of this clone. V and J are TRBV15 and TRBJ2-7, with TRBD2 matching 7 bases. CDR3 length: 14 amino acids. CDR1 LNHNV and CDR2 YYDKDF come from the germline V gene (reference sequence). V gave up 4 bases and J gave up 4 bases; unmatched junction bases: 7. CDR3 nucleotide sequence: TGTGCCACCAGCACATCCCACGGGGGGTACGAGCAGTACTTC. It encodes CATSTSHGGYEQYF. Full variable domain (outside the CDR3, taken from reference TRBV15 and TRBJ2-7): DAMVIQNPRYQVTQFGKPVTLSCSQTLNHNVMYWYQQKSSQAPKLLFHYYDKDFNNEADTPDNFQSRRPNTSFCFLDIRSPGLGDTAMYLCATSTSHGGYEQYFGPGTRLTVT.

The chain joins TRBV19 to TRBJ2-2, with D possibly TRBD1 on 5 matching bases. Trimming took off 0 bases at V and 5 bases at J, with 10 bases between the two ends. This CDR3 is built from 15 residues. Germline V lookup: CDR1 LNHDA, CDR2 SQIVND (reference sequence). The CDR3 is CASSIEAGRTGELFF. The DNA of the CDR3 is TGTGCCAGTAGTATAGAGGCAGGGCGGACCGGGGAGCTGTTTTTT. Variable domain in full (rest from reference TRBV19 and TRBJ2-2): DGGITQSPKYLFRKEGQNVTLSCEQNLNHDAMYWYRQDPGQGLRLIYYSQIVNDFQKGDIAEGYSVSREKKESFPLTVTSAQKNPTAFYLCASSIEAGRTGELFFGEGSRLTVL.

This chain connects TRBV7-2 to TRBJ2-5, with 13 positions matching TRBD2. Germline assignment: CDR1 SGHTA and CDR2 FQGNSA. With V trimmed by 5 bases and J by 5 bases, 5 bases remained unmatched. The CDR3 length is 15 residues. CDR3 amino acids: CASSTSGRARETQYF. The DNA of the CDR3 is TGTGCCAGCAGCACTAGCGGGAGGGCCCGGGAGACCCAGTACTTC.

This chain links TRBV7-9 with TRBJ1-4; D gene ambiguous. V dropped 8 bases and J dropped 2 bases, with 9 bases sitting between them. The CDR3 is 13 residues long. In germline, CDR1 is SEHNR, CDR2 FQNEAQ (reference sequence). The CDR3 reads CASGRGTNEKLFF. The CDR3 region has the DNA TGTGCCAGCGGCCGGGGTACTAATGAAAAACTGTTTTTT.